The 29 T cell receptor beta chains in this list originate from one sample, sequenced in a study of a mutant IDH1 vaccine in newly diagnosed glioma. Their antigen targets remain unknown. Documented time point: week 5, during vaccination. Vaccinated patients received 300 ug of mutant IDH1 20-mer peptide per dose, with topical imiquimod. Method: immunoSEQ multiplex PCR; TCRdb's copy keeps in-frame clones and lacks some. This table has 50,000 or so clones, 84% appearing once. Sequenced material: PBMCs, taken from a glioma patient whose treatment included an IDH1 peptide vaccine. These receptors were collected from a woman in her forties or fifties with glioma.

The chain combines TRBV10-2 with TRBJ1-5; weak D call: TRBD1 (6 bases). The V end lost 5 bases, the J end lost 2 bases, and 19 bases lay between the germline ends. Germline assignment: CDR1 WSHSY and CDR2 SAAADI. The CDR3 totals 17 residues. CDR3 nucleotides: TGCGCCAGCAGTCTTTCAACAGGGCTCTCGGGCAATCAGCCCCAGCATTTT. Residues: CASSLSTGLSGNQPQHF.

The V gene is TRBV5-4, the J gene TRBJ2-7; perhaps TRBD2 as D (7 bases). CDR3 length equals 16 residues. V was trimmed by 0 bases and J by 0 bases, leaving 13 bases between them. Germline V gene data show CDR1 as SGHNT and CDR2 as YYREEE (reference sequence). CDR3 protein: CASSLGGGASSYEQYF. The CDR3 DNA follows: TGTGCCAGCAGCTTGGGTGGGGGGGCCAGCTCCTACGAGCAGTACTTC.

The chain combines TRBV19 with TRBJ2-5, with D possibly being TRBD2 (5 bases). The CDR3 is 15 residues long. Trimming removed 7 bases from V and 1 base from J, with 16 bases in between. The germline V gene encodes CDR1 LNHDA and CDR2 SQIVND (reference sequence). Here the CDR3 DNA reads TGTGCCAGTACCACCCGAGGAGCGGTCCAAGAGACCCAGTACTTC. Protein sequence: CASTTRGAVQETQYF.

The chain uses TRBV29-1 and TRBJ1-4, with 8 nucleotides matching TRBD1. The CDR3 totals 12 residues. CDR1 is SQVTM, CDR2 ANQGSEA, per germline. J gave up 5 bases and V 4 bases, and 0 bases lay outside the gene matches. CDR3 nucleotide sequence: TGCAGCGTTGGGACAGGGAATGAAAAACTGTTTTTT. Protein: CSVGTGNEKLFF. The full variable domain, completed using reference TRBV29-1 and TRBJ1-4, is SAVISQKPSRDICQRGTSLTIQCQVDSQVTMMFWYRQQPGQSLTLIATANQGSEATYESGFVIDKFPISRPNLTFSTLTVSNMSPEDSSIYLCSVGTGNEKLFFGSGTQLSVL.

V is TRBV18 and J is TRBJ2-2, with 9 nucleotides matching TRBD2. There are 15 residues in the CDR3. Germline lookup yields CDR1 KGHSH and CDR2 LQKENI. V lost 2 bases to trimming and J lost 7 bases; unmatched junction nucleotides: 5. The CDR3 DNA reads TGTGCCAGCTCACCAGCGACTAGCGGAGGCGGGGAGCTGTTTTTT. Amino acids: CASSPATSGGGELFF.

This clone has more than one count but fewer than ten. The chain uses TRBV6-1 and TRBJ2-7; D is uncertain. The CDR3 length is 15 residues. The V end lost 4 bases, the J end lost 0 bases, and 13 bases lay between the germline ends. The germline CDR1 and CDR2 sequences are MNHNS and SASEGT. The chain's CDR3 is CASSAEDRSSYEQYF. CDR3 DNA: TGTGCCAGCAGTGCCGAGGACCGAAGCTCCTACGAGCAGTACTTC.

The V and J genes are TRBV6-1 and TRBJ2-4; 7 positions agree with TRBD2. CDR1 MNHNS and CDR2 SASEGT come from the germline V gene. The CDR3 contains 13 residues. The ends lost 10 bases at V and 6 bases at J; junction bases unmatched: 9. The DNA of the CDR3 is TGTGCCATTCGGTCGGGGGAGGGAAACATTCAGTACTTC. Residues: CAIRSGEGNIQYF.

The genes are TRBV27 and TRBJ2-7; possibly TRBD1 for D (6 bases). Trimming took off 6 bases at V and 1 base at J, with 13 bases between the two ends. In germline, CDR1 is MNHEY, CDR2 SMNVEV (reference sequence). CDR3 size: 14 residues. The CDR3 bases are TGTGCCAGCAGCCGAGGGGACACATCCTACGAGCAGTACTTC. Translation gives CASSRGDTSYEQYF.

The J gene is TRBJ1-4, the V gene TRBV10-3; D is perhaps TRBD1 (6 bases). This CDR3 region has 18 residues. CDR1 is ENHRY and CDR2 is SYGVKD in the germline V gene. Trimming removed 0 bases at V and 3 bases at J, with 17 bases between. The CDR3 here is CAISESIGRGGPNEKLFF. CDR3 sequence (DNA): TGTGCCATCAGTGAGTCAATAGGCCGAGGGGGGCCTAATGAAAAACTGTTTTTT.

This chain joins TRBV10-3 and TRBJ1-2; 7 bases align to TRBD1. Germline CDR1 reads ENHRY; CDR2 reads SYGVKD. V gave up 3 bases and J gave up 1 base; unmatched junction bases: 8. The CDR3 loop spans 16 amino acids. DNA for the CDR3: TGTGCCATCAGTGACTCGACGGGACAGCGTAACTATGGCTACACCTTC. This gives the protein CAISDSTGQRNYGYTF.

The J gene is TRBJ2-3, the V gene TRBV6-4; 7 nucleotides agree with TRBD2. The CDR3 is 15 residues long. CDR1 is MRHNA and CDR2 is SNTAGT in the germline V gene. V shed 3 bases and J 5 bases; nucleotides not matched to a gene: 8. The CDR3 loop is CASSDDSLAGDTQYF. The CDR3 DNA follows: TGTGCCAGCAGTGATGACAGTTTAGCGGGAGATACGCAGTATTTT.

This chain uses TRBV7-9 with TRBJ1-5; 11 bases are a match to TRBD1. The germline gives CDR1 SEHNR, CDR2 FQNEAQ (reference sequence). The V segment lost 5 bases and the J segment 6 bases; nucleotides outside the gene matches: 9. The CDR3 length is 16 residues. The CDR3 protein is CASSQYGTGGIQPQHF. DNA for the CDR3: TGTGCCAGCAGCCAATATGGGACAGGGGGAATTCAGCCCCAGCATTTT. The full variable domain, with the rest looked up from reference TRBV7-9 and TRBJ1-5, is DTGVSQNPRHKITKRGQNVTFRCDPISEHNRLYWYRQTLGQGPEFLTYFQNEAQLEKSRLLSDRFSAERPKGSFSTLEIQRTEQGDSAMYLCASSQYGTGGIQPQHFGDGTRLSIL.

The V gene is TRBV18, the J gene TRBJ2-5; D is possibly TRBD1 or TRBD2 (5 bases each). The V gene's germline CDR1 is KGHSH and CDR2 LQKENI. The CDR3 extends over 14 amino acids. V gave up 1 base and J gave up 5 bases, with 11 bases separating them. The CDR3 loop is CASSPLGGEETQYF. In DNA, the CDR3 is TGTGCCAGCTCACCACTTGGGGGAGAGGAGACCCAGTACTTC.

This chain links TRBV7-8 with TRBJ2-7; perhaps TRBD1 as D (5 bases). The CDR3 covers 15 residues. With 6 bases removed from V and 0 bases from J, the gap between germline ends came to 15 bases. Germline V gene lookup returns CDR1 SGHVS and CDR2 FQNEAQ. CDR3 in amino acids: CASRERGFRSYEQYF. CDR3 sequence (DNA): TGTGCCAGCAGGGAAAGGGGATTCCGCTCCTACGAGCAGTACTTC.

This sequence joins TRBV10-3 and TRBJ1-2; no reliable D call. From germline, CDR1 is ENHRY and CDR2 SYGVKD. V was cut by 0 bases and J by 3 bases, with 8 bases left in between. The CDR3 consists of 14 residues. CDR3 nucleotide sequence: TGTGCCATCAGTGAGTCTAGGGCAGACTATGGCTACACCTTC. Encoded protein: CAISESRADYGYTF.

The gene calls are TRBV9 and TRBJ1-1, with 7 bases that match TRBD1. The germline V gene encodes CDR1 SGDLS and CDR2 YYNGEE. The junction had 7 bases not matched to a gene; V was cut back by 4 bases and J by 1 base. The CDR3 is 15 amino acids. The DNA of the CDR3 is TGTGCCAGCAGCCCCTCCAGGGGGGCGAACACTGAAGCTTTCTTT. It codes for CASSPSRGANTEAFF. Full variable domain (outside the CDR3, taken from reference TRBV9 and TRBJ1-1): DSGVTQTPKHLITATGQRVTLRCSPRSGDLSVYWYQQSLDQGLQFLIQYYNGEERAKGNILERFSAQQFPDLHSELNLSSLELGDSALYFCASSPSRGANTEAFFGQGTRLTVV.

The chain has TRBV4-2 and TRBJ2-1; the match to TRBD1 covers 8 bases. Germline loops: CDR1 LGHNA, CDR2 YNFKEQ. V gave up 2 bases and J gave up 0 bases; unmatched junction bases: 12. CDR3 length: 19 amino acids. The CDR3 coding sequence is TGTGCCAGCAGCCAATTCTCGCTTACCGGGACAGGCTCCTACAATGAGCAGTTCTTC. Translated: CASSQFSLTGTGSYNEQFF.

The V gene is TRBV5-1, the J gene TRBJ2-7; maybe TRBD2 (6 bases). This CDR3 is built from 16 residues. V lost 3 bases, J lost 1 base, and 17 bases lay in between. From germline, CDR1 is SGHRS and CDR2 YFSETQ. CDR3 in DNA: TGCGCCAGCAGCTACAGCGCCCTTGGGACTTCCTACGAGCAGTACTTC. Amino acid sequence: CASSYSALGTSYEQYF.

This chain connects TRBV5-6 to TRBJ1-1; weak D call: TRBD1 (5 bases). V was pared by 3 bases and J by 1 base, with 13 bases between. Germline V CDR1 and CDR2: SGHDT, YYEEEE. There are 15 residues in the CDR3. CDR3 in DNA: TGTGCCAGCAGCTCCACCGGGGGAGAGAACACTGAAGCTTTCTTT. This translates into CASSSTGGENTEAFF.

The chain combines TRBV5-6 with TRBJ1-2, with no clear D. V lost 7 bases to trimming and J lost 4 bases, with 20 bases between them. This CDR3 has 15 amino acids. Germline V gene sequence: CDR1 SGHDT, CDR2 YYEEEE. DNA for the CDR3: TGTGCCAGCGAATTATCAACGGGATTGGGCTATGGCTACACCTTC. Protein sequence: CASELSTGLGYGYTF. Looking up the rest from reference TRBV5-6 and TRBJ1-2 gives the full variable domain: DAGVTQSPTHLIKTRGQQVTLRCSPKSGHDTVSWYQQALGQGPQFIFQYYEEEERQRGNFPDRFSGHQFPNYSSELNVNALLLGDSALYLCASELSTGLGYGYTFGSGTRLTVV.

The chain links TRBV7-2 to TRBJ2-7, with 11 positions matching TRBD1. This CDR3 region has 15 residues. Germline CDR1 and CDR2: SGHTA and FQGNSA. J was trimmed by 6 bases and V by 5 bases; bases with no gene match: 9. DNA of the CDR3: TGTGCCAGCAGCCCCTCCGGGACAGGGGGTCGCGAGCAGTACTTC. Its protein product is CASSPSGTGGREQYF.

This sequence joins TRBV6-1 and TRBJ2-5; no clear D. Germline V gene lookup returns CDR1 MNHNS and CDR2 SASEGT. The ends were cut back, 4 bases at V and 2 bases at J, with 17 bases in the middle. This CDR3 region has 16 residues. The CDR3 sequence: CASSGFRKHRQETQYF. The CDR3 nucleotides are TGTGCCAGCAGTGGATTTCGTAAACACCGGCAAGAGACCCAGTACTTC.

This chain joins TRBV29-1 and TRBJ1-1; a possible D gene is TRBD1 (6 bases). In germline, CDR1 is SQVTM, CDR2 ANQGSEA. The CDR3 runs 12 residues. Trimming pared 4 bases from V and 11 bases from J, leaving 17 bases between. The CDR3, as DNA: TGCAGCGTTGCGGTGGGGGGCATGGTGGCTTTCTTT. This gives the protein CSVAVGGMVAFF.

The chain uses TRBV11-2 and TRBJ1-1; 7 nucleotides align to TRBD1. The germline V gene encodes CDR1 SGHAT and CDR2 FQNNGV. This CDR3 has 15 residues. V lost 2 bases, J lost 3 bases, and 6 bases stayed unmatched. Written as DNA, the CDR3 is TGTGCCAGCAGCTTAATATCGACAGGGTACACTGAAGCTTTCTTT. This gives the protein CASSLISTGYTEAFF.

This clone was seen a handful of times. This CDR3 reads CASSLDRVGEKLFF. In DNA form, the CDR3 reads TGCGCCAGCAGCCTGGACAGGGTCGGGGAAAAACTGTTTTTT. V gene TRBV5-1 combines with J gene TRBJ1-4, with 8 nucleotides matching TRBD1. V gave up 4 bases and J gave up 8 bases; unmatched junction bases: 7. Germline loops: CDR1 SGHRS, CDR2 YFSETQ. The CDR3 extends over 14 amino acids.

The chain combines TRBV7-2 with TRBJ2-7, with D possibly being TRBD1 (6 bases). Germline CDR1 reads SGHTA; CDR2 reads FQGNSA. Trimming took off 4 bases at V and 6 bases at J, with 13 bases between the two ends. CDR3 length: 13 residues. The CDR3 DNA follows: TGTGCCAGCAGCTGGGGGCGCCAAAGCGAGCAGTACTTC. Its protein is CASSWGRQSEQYF. The entire variable domain, with the rest obtained from reference TRBV7-2 and TRBJ2-7, is as follows: GAGVSQSPSNKVTEKGKDVELRCDPISGHTALYWYRQSLGQGLEFLIYFQGNSAPDKSGLPSDRFSAERTGGSVSTLTIQRTQQEDSAVYLCASSWGRQSEQYFGPGTRLTVT.

The genes are TRBV5-4 and TRBJ2-7; maybe TRBD1 (6 bases). V was shortened by 2 bases and J by 1 base, with 7 bases between the two germline ends. Germline CDR1 reads SGHNT; CDR2 reads YYREEE (reference sequence). CDR3 size: 13 residues. CDR3 residues: CASSLGQSYEQYF. In nucleotides, the CDR3 is TGTGCCAGCAGCTTAGGACAGTCCTACGAGCAGTACTTC.

The chain combines TRBV7-2 with TRBJ2-3; perhaps TRBD2 as D (7 bases). Germline V lookup: CDR1 SGHTA, CDR2 FQGNSA. CDR3 length: 16 amino acids. V was cut by 3 bases and J by 2 bases, with 15 bases left in between. The CDR3 loop reads CASSFGAGANTDTQYF. The CDR3 DNA sequence: TGTGCCAGCAGCTTCGGGGCGGGGGCGAACACAGATACGCAGTATTTT.

A single count supports this clone. The V and J genes are TRBV7-9 and TRBJ1-2; D is unclear. V gave up 2 bases and J gave up 1 base, with 8 bases separating them. In germline, CDR1 is SEHNR, CDR2 FQNEAQ (reference sequence). The CDR3 has 14 residues. The CDR3 region is CASSLLSVNYGYTF. In DNA form, the CDR3 reads TGTGCCAGCAGCTTATTGTCAGTTAACTATGGCTACACCTTC. The complete variable domain, with remaining parts taken from reference TRBV7-9 and TRBJ1-2, reads DTGVSQNPRHKITKRGQNVTFRCDPISEHNRLYWYRQTLGQGPEFLTYFQNEAQLEKSRLLSDRFSAERPKGSFSTLEIQRTEQGDSAMYLCASSLLSVNYGYTFGSGTRLTVV.